The sequence of this T cell receptor beta chain was determined in a study of shared clonotypes between healthy human individuals. Study-wide points: Clonotypes not shared had lower generation probabilities than those common to all four donors.

TCRdb's table, derived via immunoSEQ multiplex PCR, lists solely in-frame clones and lacks some. The sample gives a few million clones, approximately 92% of which show up once; about 0.13% is in the top ten. A remark on this clone: The antigen is unknown.

The CDR3 length is 16 residues. In germline, CDR1 is ENHRY, CDR2 SYGVKD. V lost 6 bases to trimming and J lost 3 bases; unmatched junction nucleotides: 9. The TCR was taken from a man between 18 and 29 years old in good health. Sequencing was carried out using naive CD4+ T cells sorted from blood. As for subset: CD45RA+ positively selected. The chain uses TRBV10-3 and TRBJ2-2, with 8 positions matching TRBD1. CDR3 protein: CAIRTGTGGDTGELFF. Written as DNA, the CDR3 is TGTGCCATCAGAACCGGGACAGGCGGAGACACCGGGGAGCTGTTTTTT.